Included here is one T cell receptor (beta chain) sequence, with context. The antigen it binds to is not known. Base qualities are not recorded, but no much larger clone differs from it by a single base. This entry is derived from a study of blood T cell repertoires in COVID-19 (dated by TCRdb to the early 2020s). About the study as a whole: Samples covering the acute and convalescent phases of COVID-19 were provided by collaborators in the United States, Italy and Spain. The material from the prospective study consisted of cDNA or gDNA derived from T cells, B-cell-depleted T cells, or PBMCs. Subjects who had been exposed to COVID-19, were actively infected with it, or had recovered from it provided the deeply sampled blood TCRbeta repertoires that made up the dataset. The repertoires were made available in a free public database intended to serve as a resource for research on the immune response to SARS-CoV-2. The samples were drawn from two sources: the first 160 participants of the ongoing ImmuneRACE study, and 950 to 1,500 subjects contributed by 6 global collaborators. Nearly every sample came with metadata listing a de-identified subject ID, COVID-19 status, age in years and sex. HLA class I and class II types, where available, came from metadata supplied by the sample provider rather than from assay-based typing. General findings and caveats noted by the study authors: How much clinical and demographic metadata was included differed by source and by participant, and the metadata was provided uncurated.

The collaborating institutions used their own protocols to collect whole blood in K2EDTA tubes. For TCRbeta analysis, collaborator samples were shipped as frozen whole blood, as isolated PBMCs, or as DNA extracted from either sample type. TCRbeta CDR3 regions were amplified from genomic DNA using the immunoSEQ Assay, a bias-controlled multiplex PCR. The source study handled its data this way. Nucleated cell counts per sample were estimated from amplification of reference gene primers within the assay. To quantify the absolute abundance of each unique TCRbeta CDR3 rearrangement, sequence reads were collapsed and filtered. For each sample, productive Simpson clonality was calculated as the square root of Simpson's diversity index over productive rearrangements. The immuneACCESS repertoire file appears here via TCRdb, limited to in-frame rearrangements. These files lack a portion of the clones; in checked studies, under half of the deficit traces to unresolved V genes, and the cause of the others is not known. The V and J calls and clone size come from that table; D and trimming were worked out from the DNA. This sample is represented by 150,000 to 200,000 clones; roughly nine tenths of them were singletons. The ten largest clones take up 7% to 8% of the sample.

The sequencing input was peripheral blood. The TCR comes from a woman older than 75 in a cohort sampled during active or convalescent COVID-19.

At the DNA level, the sequence is TGTGCCAGCAGTGGTTCAGGAATCTCTGGAAACACCATATATTTT. This encodes CASSGSGISGNTIYF. The chain is made from TRBV2 and TRBJ1-3, with the D segment identity uncertain. CDR1 is given as SNHLY and CDR2 as FYNNEI, both from the germline V gene. Taken from cysteine to phenylalanine, the CDR3 has 15 residues. Just the 45-base CDR3 DNA is kept, in frame starting at base 1. The V and J ends are trimmed by 4 bases and 0 bases, leaving 10 bases between them.